The rows below give T cell receptor beta chains drawn from one sample of a study of T cells in Graves' hyperthyroidism and ophthalmopathy. TCRdb re-called the multiplex PCR reads through MiXCR, storing one row per CDR3 protein. The repertoire holds over 200,000 distinct CDR3 sequences, with approximately 20% as singletons. Sequenced sample: blood. The receptors were sampled from a man between 35 and 55 years old with Graves' hyperthyroidism. Both conserved end residues are part of each CDR3. A D gene is named only where the DNA matches it firmly. Only part of the rows carry a size: once, few, many, or a class if the clone is expanded.

TRBD1 | TRBJ2-1 | few | TRBV5-1 | CASSFRTGPPTEQFF | TGCGCCAGCAGCTTCCGGACAGGACCACCTACTGAGCAGTTCTTC
TRBD2 | TRBJ2-1 | few | TRBV20-1 | CSARDRLAGGHEQFF | TGCAGTGCTAGAGATCGTTTGGCGGGAGGGCATGAGCAGTTCTTC
NA | TRBJ1-1 | many | TRBV18 | CASSPGGSGSTEAFF | TGTGCCAGCTCACCGGGGGGATCCGGTAGTACTGAAGCTTTCTTT
TRBD2 | TRBJ2-3 | many | TRBV6-4 | CASSDCAAGERSTDTQYF | TGTGCCAGCAGTGACTGCGCGGCGGGGGAGCGAAGCACAGATACGCAGTATTTT
NA | TRBJ1-1 | NA | TRBV6-2/TRBV6-3 | CASSRRTEAFF | TGTGCCAGCAGTCGGAGGACTGAAGCTTTCTTT
TRBD2 | TRBJ2-3 | many | TRBV2 | CASSEFVAGIRDTQYF | TGTGCCAGCAGTGAATTTGTAGCGGGGATTAGAGATACGCAGTATTTT
NA | TRBJ1-3 | few | TRBV6-1 | CASSSLGGENSGNTIYF | TGTGCCAGCAGTTCCCTGGGGGGGGAAAACTCTGGAAACACCATATATTTT
NA | TRBJ2-2 | many | TRBV18 | CASSPSTNTGELFF | TGTGCCAGCTCTCCAAGTACGAACACCGGGGAGCTGTTTTTT
TRBD1 | TRBJ2-3 | many | TRBV28 | CASSLTSGGTQYF | TGTGCCAGCAGTCTAACATCAGGGGGTACGCAGTATTTT
NA | TRBJ2-7 | NA | TRBV19 | CASSISRSSYEQYF | TGTGCCAGTAGTATTTCACGGTCCTCCTACGAGCAGTACTTC
NA | TRBJ1-5 | many | TRBV2 | CASMWGTRRPQHF | TGTGCCAGCATGTGGGGTACTCGCCGGCCCCAGCATTTT
TRBD1 | TRBJ2-1 | many | TRBV7-2 | CASSPTTGNYNEQFF | TGTGCCAGCAGCCCTACGACAGGGAACTACAATGAGCAGTTCTTC
NA | TRBJ1-5 | many | TRBV6-1 | CASSAGGGYGNQPQHF | TGTGCCAGCAGTGCGGGGGGGGGCTATGGCAATCAGCCCCAGCATTTT
TRBD1 | TRBJ2-7 | many | TRBV7-2 | CASSYTPLVTDRVVRKEQYF | TGTGCCAGCAGCTACACTCCCTTGGTAACGGACAGGGTGGTGAGAAAAGAGCAGTACTTC
NA | TRBJ2-7 | many | TRBV7-9 | CASSLEASATPYEQYF | TGTGCCAGCAGCTTAGAGGCTAGCGCCACCCCCTACGAGCAGTACTTC
TRBD1 | TRBJ2-3 | NA | TRBV20-1 | CSARGGTGADTQYF | TGCAGTGCTAGAGGGGGGACAGGGGCCGATACGCAGTATTTT
NA | TRBJ1-2 | NA | TRBV5-4 | CASSTDGNNYGYTF | TGTGCCAGCAGCACGGACGGGAACAACTATGGCTACACCTTC
TRBD2 | TRBJ2-1 | few | TRBV5-4 | CASSPGTTYNEQFF | TGTGCCAGCAGCCCGGGGACTACTTACAATGAGCAGTTCTTC
TRBD1 | TRBJ1-1 | many | TRBV7-9 | CASSFAGGLGAEAFF | TGTGCCAGCAGCTTTGCAGGGGGCTTAGGCGCTGAAGCTTTCTTT
NA | TRBJ2-3 | many | TRBV7-2 | CASSLAGRDTQYF | TGTGCCAGCAGCTTAGCAGGGAGAGATACGCAGTATTTT